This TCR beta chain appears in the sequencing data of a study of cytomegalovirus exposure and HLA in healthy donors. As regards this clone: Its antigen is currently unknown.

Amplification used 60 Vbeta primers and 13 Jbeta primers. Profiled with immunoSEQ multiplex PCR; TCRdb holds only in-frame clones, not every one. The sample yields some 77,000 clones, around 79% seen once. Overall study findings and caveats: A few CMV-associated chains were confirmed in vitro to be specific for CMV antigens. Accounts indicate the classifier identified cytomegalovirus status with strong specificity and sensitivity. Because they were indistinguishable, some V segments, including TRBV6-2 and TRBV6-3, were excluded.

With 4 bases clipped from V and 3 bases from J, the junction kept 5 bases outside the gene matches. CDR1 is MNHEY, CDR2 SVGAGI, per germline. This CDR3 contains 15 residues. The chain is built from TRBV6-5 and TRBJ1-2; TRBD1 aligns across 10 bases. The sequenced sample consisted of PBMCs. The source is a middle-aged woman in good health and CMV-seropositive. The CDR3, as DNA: TGTGCCAGCAGTTCCCCGACAGGGGGCGACTATGGCTACACCTTC. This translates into CASSSPTGGDYGYTF.